Below are 27 T cell receptor beta chains sequenced from a single sample in a study of T cells after yellow fever vaccination. TCRdb ran MiXCR on the 5' RACE reads and lists one entry per CDR3 protein. The sample has around 590,000 distinct CDR3 sequences, approximately 13% seen once. Material: PBMCs, obtained on the day of the yellow fever booster vaccination. These receptors were collected from a man younger than 40 who received the YFV17D yellow fever vaccine.

In its sample, this clonotype was seen a few times. The gene calls are TRBV20-1 and TRBJ2-5, with a weak D call TRBD1 (5 bases). This CDR3 comprises 12 residues. The V gene's germline CDR1 is DFQATT and CDR2 SNEGSKA (reference sequence). V was pared by 1 base and J by 4 bases, with 7 bases between. Here the CDR3 reads CSARVGAETQYF. The CDR3, as DNA: TGCAGTGCTAGAGTAGGGGCAGAGACCCAGTACTTC.

This rearrangement joins TRBV7-3 to TRBJ2-2; 11 bases align to TRBD2. The CDR3 length is 15 residues. Germline assignment: CDR1 SGHTA and CDR2 FQGTGA. Losses at the gene ends were 5 bases for V and 6 bases for J; bases not matched to a gene: 5. This CDR3 is CASSPRLAGPGELFF. The CDR3 DNA sequence: TGTGCCAGCAGCCCCCGACTAGCGGGGCCCGGGGAGCTGTTTTTT.

The chain couples TRBV20-1 to TRBJ1-5; the D is unclear. Germline V gene sequence: CDR1 DFQATT, CDR2 SNEGSKA (reference sequence). V lost 0 bases and J 0 bases, leaving 9 bases between the germline ends. This CDR3 has 15 residues. In DNA form, the CDR3 reads TGCAGTGCTAGAGATCCCAGAAATAGCAATCAGCCCCAGCATTTT. Amino acids: CSARDPRNSNQPQHF.

J is TRBJ2-7 and V is TRBV20-1; 11 positions match TRBD2. This CDR3 region has 16 residues. The germline V gene has CDR1 DFQATT and CDR2 SNEGSKA (reference sequence). V lost 5 bases and J lost 6; bases outside the gene matches: 15. CDR3 sequence (DNA): TGCAGTGCTTCTCAGACTAGCGGGGTCCCCTTGGGCGAGCAGTACTTC. Translation: CSASQTSGVPLGEQYF.

This clonotype was counted only a few times. The chain recombines TRBV7-2 with TRBJ2-7; possibly TRBD1 for D (6 bases). CDR3 length equals 12 residues. V dropped 10 bases and J dropped 4 bases, with 14 bases sitting between them. In germline, CDR1 is SGHTA, CDR2 FQGNSA. The CDR3, as DNA: TGTGCCACCAGACAGGATGCTTACGAGCAGTACTTC. It translates to CATRQDAYEQYF. Full variable domain (rest looked up from reference TRBV7-2 and TRBJ2-7): GAGVSQSPSNKVTEKGKDVELRCDPISGHTALYWYRQSLGQGLEFLIYFQGNSAPDKSGLPSDRFSAERTGGSVSTLTIQRTQQEDSAVYLCATRQDAYEQYFGPGTRLTVT.

This clonotype has ten or more counts. V gene TRBV7-9 combines with J gene TRBJ1-1, with D possibly being TRBD1 (5 bases). In germline, CDR1 is SEHNR, CDR2 FQNEAQ (reference sequence). This CDR3 comprises 13 residues. With 5 bases removed from V and 4 bases from J, the gap between germline ends came to 11 bases. Here the CDR3 reads CASSPGGGTEAFF. DNA for the CDR3: TGTGCCAGCAGCCCCGGGGGGGGCACTGAAGCTTTCTTT.

The chain links TRBV20-1 to TRBJ2-3; tentatively, D is TRBD2 (5 bases). Germline CDR1 and CDR2: DFQATT and SNEGSKA (reference sequence). V was trimmed by 4 bases and J by 0 bases, leaving 11 bases between them. The CDR3 is made up of 14 amino acids. This chain's CDR3 is CSATGTRSTDTQYF. The CDR3 DNA follows: TGCAGTGCTACCGGTACTAGAAGCACAGATACGCAGTATTTT.

The table lists this clonotype with many counts. The chain joins TRBV5-5 to TRBJ2-7; 10 bases agree with TRBD1. Germline V lookup: CDR1 SGHKS, CDR2 YYEKEE (reference sequence). The trim removed 2 bases at V and 4 bases at J, leaving 3 bases unmatched. This CDR3 spans 14 amino acids. The CDR3 nucleotides are TGTGCCAGCAGCTTCGGACAGGGGGGGTACGAGCAGTACTTC. Translation: CASSFGQGGYEQYF.

The chain is built from TRBV24-1 and TRBJ2-1; TRBD1 is a possible D gene (6 bases). The germline CDR1 and CDR2 sequences are KGHDR and SFDVKD. The CDR3 extends over 12 amino acids. Trimming shortened V by 7 bases and J by 5 bases, and 8 bases separated the two germline ends. This CDR3 is CATRRTDNEQFF. In nucleotides, the CDR3 is TGTGCCACCAGAAGGACAGACAATGAGCAGTTCTTC.

The chain links TRBV3-1 to TRBJ1-2, with D possibly being TRBD1 (6 bases). CDR3 size: 14 residues. Trimming pared 3 bases from V and 7 bases from J, leaving 15 bases between. Germline lookup yields CDR1 LGHDT and CDR2 YNNKEL (reference sequence). CDR3 sequence: CASSHIQGRPGYTF. The DNA for the CDR3 is TGTGCCAGCAGCCATATACAGGGACGGCCTGGCTACACCTTC.

The V gene is TRBV9, the J gene TRBJ2-3; perhaps TRBD1 as D (5 bases). Deletions cut 7 bases from V and 6 bases from J, with 15 bases between. Looked up from germline, CDR1 is SGDLS and CDR2 is YYNGEE. This CDR3 comprises 13 residues. CDR3 nucleotides: TGTGCCAGCTCGGTACAGGCACCGGATACGCAGTATTTT. It specifies CASSVQAPDTQYF. The full variable domain, completed using reference TRBV9 and TRBJ2-3, is DSGVTQTPKHLITATGQRVTLRCSPRSGDLSVYWYQQSLDQGLQFLIQYYNGEERAKGNILERFSAQQFPDLHSELNLSSLELGDSALYFCASSVQAPDTQYFGPGTRLTVL.

The CDR3 nucleotides read TGTGCCATTTATCAGGACAGGGGTATTCGTGGCTACACCTTC. It is translated as CAIYQDRGIRGYTF. The chain is built from TRBV10-3 and TRBJ1-2, with 9 bases aligning to TRBD1. The CDR3 loop spans 14 amino acids. CDR1 is ENHRY and CDR2 is SYGVKD in the germline V gene. Unmatched junction bases numbered 12, after V lost 9 bases and J lost 7 bases.

V usage is TRBV7-2 and J usage is TRBJ2-3; unclear D gene. Trimming stripped 5 bases from V and 6 bases from J, with 9 bases between. The CDR3 extends over 12 amino acids. Germline V lookup: CDR1 SGHTA, CDR2 FQGNSA. The CDR3 loop reads CASSPYRDTQYF. The CDR3 nucleotides are TGTGCCAGCAGCCCCTATCGCGATACGCAGTATTTT.

This clonotype was recorded a few times. The chain's CDR3 is CASSLTRIWQETQYF. The CDR3 DNA follows: TGTGCCAGCAGCCTGACTAGAATATGGCAAGAGACCCAGTACTTC. The chain uses TRBV28 and TRBJ2-5; TRBD2 might be the D (6 bases). V was pared by 6 bases and J by 2 bases, with 16 bases between. Per the germline V gene, CDR1 is MDHEN and CDR2 is SYDVKM. The CDR3 has 15 residues.

This clonotype was observed a handful of times. J is TRBJ1-3 and V is TRBV2, with 8 bases identical to TRBD1. V shed 4 bases and J 0 bases; nucleotides not matched to a gene: 14. The length of the CDR3 is 19 residues. Germline CDR1 reads SNHLY; CDR2 reads FYNNEI. This CDR3 is CASSVQRTGRDLSGNTIYF. CDR3 sequence (DNA): TGTGCCAGCAGTGTCCAGCGGACAGGGCGAGACCTCTCTGGAAACACCATATATTTT.

This chain uses TRBV18 with TRBJ1-1; D gene unclear. Germline V CDR1 and CDR2: KGHSH, LQKENI. The CDR3 is 12 residues long. V lost 6 bases to trimming and J lost 6 bases, with 11 bases between them. CDR3 amino acids: CASSGGVPEAFF. The CDR3, as DNA: TGTGCCAGCTCGGGTGGGGTTCCTGAAGCTTTCTTT.

J is TRBJ2-5 and V is TRBV28; no reliable D call. With 5 bases removed from V and 0 bases from J, the gap between germline ends came to 13 bases. This CDR3 spans 15 amino acids. The germline gives CDR1 MDHEN, CDR2 SYDVKM. The CDR3 sequence is CASSPPFRYQETQYF. CDR3 DNA sequence: TGTGCCAGCAGTCCCCCGTTTCGGTACCAAGAGACCCAGTACTTC.

This clonotype occurred a few times. This chain connects TRBV6-5 to TRBJ1-3; D unclear. Trimming pared 4 bases from V and 0 bases from J, leaving 10 bases between. Germline lookup yields CDR1 MNHEY and CDR2 SVGAGI. This CDR3 has 15 amino acids. The CDR3 bases are TGTGCCAGCAGTTTTGGCGGGAGCTCTGGAAACACCATATATTTT. Its protein product is CASSFGGSSGNTIYF.

This clonotype was recorded a few times. The chain is built from TRBV12-3 or TRBV12-4 and TRBJ2-1, with D perhaps TRBD2 (5 bases). The V end was cut by 6 bases, the J end by 6 bases, with 15 bases between. The CDR3 extends over 14 amino acids. The CDR3 bases are TGTGCCAGCAGCCTAGAACTACTAGGCAATGAGCAGTTCTTC. Its protein product is CASSLELLGNEQFF.

The V call is TRBV20-1, the J call TRBJ2-7; D remains unclear. Trimming removed 4 bases from V and 3 bases from J, with 7 bases in between. Germline V CDR1 and CDR2: DFQATT, SNEGSKA (reference sequence). There are 11 residues in the CDR3. The DNA of the CDR3 is TGCAGTGCTATCCCCCGCTACGAGCAGTACTTC. Residues: CSAIPRYEQYF.

The chain joins TRBV7-6 to TRBJ2-1; possible D gene TRBD1, 6 bases. V was trimmed by 1 base and J by 4 bases, leaving 14 bases between them. The germline gives CDR1 SGHVS, CDR2 FNYEAQ. The CDR3 runs 16 residues. The CDR3 DNA sequence: TGTGCCAGCAGCTTAGAGGGGGTGGGGGCGTACAATGAGCAGTTCTTC. Translated: CASSLEGVGAYNEQFF.

The rearrangement uses TRBV3-1 and TRBJ1-5, with D hard to call. Germline V CDR1 and CDR2: LGHDT, YNNKEL (reference sequence). Trimming pared 3 bases from V and 4 bases from J, leaving 7 bases between. The CDR3 runs to 13 residues. CDR3 in amino acids: CASSQDLNQPQHF. The CDR3 coding sequence is TGTGCCAGCAGCCAGGACCTAAATCAGCCCCAGCATTTT.

The rearrangement uses TRBV5-1 and TRBJ2-1; TRBD2 matches at 8 bases. Germline CDR1 and CDR2: SGHRS and YFSETQ. The CDR3 covers 17 residues. V gave up 2 bases and J gave up 7 bases; unmatched junction bases: 14. The CDR3 DNA is TGCGCCAGCAGCTTTGGGGGCACTGGCGGGAGGCCAAATGAGCAGTTCTTC. This codes for CASSFGGTGGRPNEQFF.

V is TRBV5-4 and J is TRBJ2-7; TRBD2 matches 11 bases. In germline, CDR1 is SGHNT, CDR2 YYREEE (reference sequence). V shed 0 bases, J shed 6 bases, and the junction held 8 bases outside the gene matches. This CDR3 region has 16 residues. The CDR3 reads CASSLAVLAGGGEQYF. The CDR3 region has the DNA TGTGCCAGCAGCTTGGCGGTCCTAGCGGGAGGCGGCGAGCAGTACTTC.

The genes are TRBV5-1 and TRBJ2-7; no clear D. The CDR3 has 15 amino acids. Germline CDR1 reads SGHRS; CDR2 reads YFSETQ. V lost 4 bases, J lost 0 bases, and 14 bases lay in between. As DNA, the CDR3 is TGCGCCAGCAGCAGTTGGGCAGGCCGCTCCTACGAGCAGTACTTC. It yields the protein CASSSWAGRSYEQYF. The full variable domain, its missing parts supplied by reference TRBV5-1 and TRBJ2-7, is KAGVTQTPRYLIKTRGQQVTLSCSPISGHRSVSWYQQTPGQGLQFLFEYFSETQRNKGNFPGRFSGRQFSNSRSEMNVSTLELGDSALYLCASSSWAGRSYEQYFGPGTRLTVT.

There are a few counts of this clonotype. V gene TRBV27 combines with J gene TRBJ1-6, with TRBD1 matching 7 bases. The CDR3 spans 14 residues. CDR1 is MNHEY, CDR2 SMNVEV, per germline (reference sequence). V trimming: 1 base; J trimming: 10 bases; junction bases outside the gene matches: 4. CDR3 sequence: CASSLFPGGSPLHF. CDR3 DNA sequence: TGTGCCAGCAGTTTATTCCCAGGGGGATCACCCCTCCACTTT.

This rearrangement joins TRBV28 to TRBJ2-7; weak D call: TRBD1 (6 bases). V was trimmed by 10 bases and J by 2 bases, leaving 18 bases between them. Per germline, CDR1 MDHEN and CDR2 SYDVKM. CDR3 size: 14 residues. The CDR3: CAISNRVGAYEQYF. As DNA, the CDR3 is TGTGCCATCAGCAACAGGGTGGGGGCCTACGAGCAGTACTTC.